The clone carrying this T cell receptor (beta chain) was counted many times. Its antigen is not identified. Libraries of TCR beta came from iRepertoire HTBI primers plus Arm-PCR of CDR3 regions. TCRdb passed the multiplex PCR reads through MiXCR, listing each CDR3 protein once. The sample has about 430,000 distinct CDR3 sequences, about 15% seen once; the top ten hold 7.8%. This sample is drawn from a study of regulatory T cells in long-lasting Graves disease. Overall study context: The antithyroid drugs taken by newly diagnosed Graves' patients had been used for under 3 months. Findings of the study overall: Relative to new patients (around 1,000), persistent patients exhibited greater sharing of public clonotypes (over 2,500). The TCR repertoire of persistent Graves' patients was less diverse than that of newly diagnosed ones.

Noted time point: newly diagnosed GD, antithyroid drugs for less than 3 months. Researchers made the TCR library from RNA that was extracted from PBMCs. With V trimmed by 5 bases and J by 4 bases, 10 bases remained unmatched. Germline lookup yields CDR1 SGHTA and CDR2 FQGTGA. The CDR3 extends over 17 amino acids. The same sample was also studied in work on T cells in Graves' hyperthyroidism and ophthalmopathy. That work states: Newly diagnosed hyperthyroidism patients aged 18 to 65 years had disease lasting under 2 months.

The sample consisted of peripheral blood mononuclear cells (PBMCs), taken at new diagnosis, from a patient treated with antithyroid drugs. V and J are TRBV7-3 and TRBJ2-1, with 11 bases fitting TRBD2. This clonotype was obtained from a woman aged 40-49 years with Graves disease. CDR3 sequence (DNA): TGTGCCAGCAGCCCCTCTTCCGGGACTAGCGGTTACAATGAGCAGTTCTTC. Encoded protein: CASSPSSGTSGYNEQFF.